What follows describes a single T cell receptor beta chain. Its antigen is as yet unknown. These data belong to a study of cytomegalovirus exposure and HLA in healthy donors. Between the trimmed V and J ends, which lost 0 bases and 8 bases, there was a span of 7 bases. Germline values: CDR1 MNHEY, CDR2 SVGAGI. The CDR3 length is 13 residues. Study-wide results and caveats: Analysis was performed later, and it showed HLA-associated TCR beta chains to be more clonally expanded than equally common others. Most TCRs appeared rarely, but some public TCRs recurred in many donors.

Nobody wrote down the CMV serostatus of this donor. The PCR used 60 Vbeta and 13 Jbeta primers. Repertoires were generated with immunoSEQ multiplex PCR, while TCRdb's copy carries only in-frame clones and drops some. The sample records approximately 50,000 clones, around 62% being singletons. This TCR was recovered from a human donor in good health. The chain links TRBV6-5 to TRBJ1-4; maybe TRBD1 (5 bases). The sample taken for sequencing was PBMCs. The CDR3 DNA reads TGTGCCAGCAGTTACTCAGCAGGGGAAAAACTGTTTTTT. Translation: CASSYSAGEKLFF.